This TCR beta chain was obtained from a study of OX40 agonist ivuxolimab in advanced cancers. Study-level background: Ivuxolimab was a fully human IgG2 agonistic monoclonal antibody targeting the costimulatory receptor OX40 (CD134). Peripheral TCRbeta sequencing aimed to test whether ivuxolimab altered TCR sequence diversity and caused clonal T-cell expansion. Intravenous ivuxolimab was administered to patients every 2 weeks at six dose levels: 0.01, 0.1, 0.3, 1.5, 3 and 10 mg/kg. Patients were allowed to have had prior anti-PD-1, anti-PD-L1 or anti-CTLA-4 therapy, and roughly 40% of the dose-escalation patients had previously received checkpoint inhibitors. Of the roughly 50 dose-escalation patients, hepatocellular carcinoma was present in approximately 20, melanoma in approximately 15, renal cell carcinoma in 9 and head and neck cancer in 9. The dose-escalation cohort was 82.7% male with a mean age of approximately 59 years, ranging from roughly 20 to 80. Partial responses occurred in three dose-escalation patients: two with cutaneous melanoma and one with hepatocellular carcinoma. The paper reports the monotherapy dose-escalation portion (N ≈ 50 patients) of the phase I ivuxolimab trial. Summary of the overall study and its limitations: After ivuxolimab, expanded clones were on average more numerous among CD8+ T cells than among CD4+ T cells. The antigen specificity of the clonally expanded peripheral T cells was not determined. At doses of 0.1 to 3.0 mg/kg, clonal expansion of both CD4+ and CD8+ blood T cells was observed from baseline to week 6. Low levels of normalized T-cell clonal expansion were also shown by some nonresponding patients. In the 0.1-3.0 mg/kg groups, partial responders were among the patients with the lowest normalized peripheral clonal expansion, particularly in CD8+ T cells.

Patients with autoimmune disease history or receiving systemic immunosuppression were excluded from the trial. Peripheral blood for TCR sequencing was collected from all dose cohorts at baseline, on cycle 4 day 1, and on cycle 7 day 1. Samples were obtained from an open-label, multicenter, first-in-human phase I dose-escalation trial of ivuxolimab. The trial enrolled adults with locally advanced or metastatic head and neck squamous cell, hepatocellular, melanoma or renal cell carcinoma. CD4+ and CD8+ T cells were sorted separately from peripheral blood before TCR sequencing. Notes on this clone: The antigen this receptor binds is unknown. No clone much larger than this one lies a single base away; base qualities are absent.

Genomic DNA was isolated from the sorted cells so that the TCRbeta CDR3 region could be sequenced. The immunoSEQ Assay was used for sequencing of TCRbeta CDR3 regions. The table was pulled from immuneACCESS by TCRdb, which kept in-frame rearrangements only. Such tables lose some clones; where checked, under half of the loss comes from unresolved V genes, and the rest has no known cause. The sample table shows around 99,000 clones, and about 90% are seen once. The ten top clones hold around 0.15% of the sample. V loses 8 bases, J loses 0 bases, and the germline ends lie 16 bases apart. Counted from cysteine to phenylalanine, this CDR3 has 16 amino acids. CDR3 DNA is the only sequence kept; it has 48 bases, read in frame from the first base. Per the germline V gene (reference sequence), LNHDA is the CDR1 and SQIVND is the CDR2.

The starting material was CD4+ or CD8+ T cells sorted from blood, obtained in a trial of the OX40 agonist ivuxolimab. Recombination joined TRBV19 with TRBJ2-2, with no confident D gene call. The receptor comes from an adult with an advanced solid tumor such as melanoma, head and neck, liver or kidney cancer. The DNA sequence reads TGTGCCAGTCTGAGGATTGGGCAGACGAACACCGGGGAGCTGTTTTTT. Its coded protein is CASLRIGQTNTGELFF.